Each of the 12 T cell receptor beta chains below was sequenced from the same sample in a study of blood T cell repertoires in COVID-19. The data were produced by immunoSEQ multiplex PCR, yet TCRdb's version contains in-frame clones alone and is incomplete. Among 310,000 or so clones listed, over 75% were seen once. Sequenced sample: PBMCs or T cells enriched from blood (not recorded which). These receptors came from a woman aged 18-29 years who had recovered from COVID-19.

The chain joins TRBV30 to TRBJ2-2; 8 bases are a match to TRBD2. Germline V lookup: CDR1 GTSNPN, CDR2 SVGIG (reference sequence). There are 16 residues in the CDR3. After removal of 0 bases from V and 6 bases from J, the junction contained 9 bases not matched to a gene. CDR3 DNA sequence: TGTGCCTGGAGTGTACTACCCGGGGGGGCCCCCGGGGAGCTGTTTTTT. As protein: CAWSVLPGGAPGELFF.

This chain connects TRBV10-1 to TRBJ2-1, with TRBD2 identical over 8 bases. The junction had 6 bases not matched to a gene; V was cut back by 4 bases and J by 7 bases. The germline CDR1 and CDR2 sequences are WNHNN and SYGVQD (reference sequence). There are 14 residues in the CDR3. CDR3 in DNA: TGCGCCAGCAGTGTTGAGCGGGAGTTGAATGAGCAGTTCTTC. It specifies CASSVERELNEQFF.

This clone appeared a few times. V gene TRBV28 combines with J gene TRBJ2-2; D unresolved. The CDR3 extends over 13 amino acids. Germline V lookup: CDR1 MDHEN, CDR2 SYDVKM. V lost 3 bases, J lost 1 base, and 3 bases lay in between. CDR3 nucleotide sequence: TGTGCCAGCAGTTTTCAGAACACCGGGGAGCTGTTTTTT. Amino acids: CASSFQNTGELFF.

This sequence joins TRBV15 and TRBJ2-1, with a weak D call TRBD1 (5 bases). The CDR3 contains 12 residues. CDR1 and CDR2 from the germline V gene are LNHNV and YYDKDF (reference sequence). V lost 1 base to trimming and J lost 10 bases, with 8 bases between them. For the CDR3, the DNA is TGTGCCACCAGCAGAGCAGGGTGGGAGCAGTTCTTC. Residues: CATSRAGWEQFF. The full variable domain, completed using reference TRBV15 and TRBJ2-1, is DAMVIQNPRYQVTQFGKPVTLSCSQTLNHNVMYWYQQKSSQAPKLLFHYYDKDFNNEADTPDNFQSRRPNTSFCFLDIRSPGLGDTAMYLCATSRAGWEQFFGPGTRLTVL.

As DNA, the CDR3 is TGTGCCAGCATTGTGGGGTTTTGGGACAGGCAGGATGGCTACACCTTC. Protein product: CASIVGFWDRQDGYTF. The chain employs TRBV6-7 and TRBJ1-2, with 8 bases that match TRBD1. TRBV6-7 is annotated as an ORF whose role is uncertain. Unmatched junction bases numbered 16, after V lost 7 bases and J lost 6 bases. This CDR3 is 16 amino acids long.

The V and J genes are TRBV2 and TRBJ1-2; D ambiguous. V lost 2 bases and J lost 8, with 15 bases in between. CDR3 length: 14 residues. Per germline, CDR1 SNHLY and CDR2 FYNNEI. CDR3 in amino acids: CASSERTLGGGYTF. DNA of the CDR3: TGTGCCAGCAGTGAAAGAACACTAGGAGGAGGCTACACCTTC.

The rearrangement links TRBV12-3 or TRBV12-4 to TRBJ1-2; maybe TRBD1 (6 bases). The V end lost 6 bases, the J end lost 4 bases, and 12 bases lay between the germline ends. The CDR3 is 13 amino acids. CDR3 sequence (DNA): TGTGCCAGCAGGCGGACAGACCTCTATGGCTACACCTTC. It translates to CASRRTDLYGYTF.

The CDR3 loop reads CASSGGHPNTGELFF. The CDR3 nucleotides read TGTGCCAGCAGTGGGGGACATCCGAACACCGGGGAGCTGTTTTTT. J is TRBJ2-2 and V is TRBV2; possibly TRBD1 for D (6 bases). Trimming took 4 bases from V and 0 from J, leaving 9 bases between them. This CDR3 region has 15 residues. Germline V gene data show CDR1 as SNHLY and CDR2 as FYNNEI.

V is TRBV2 and J is TRBJ1-5; TRBD1 might be the D (5 bases). CDR3 length: 14 residues. Trimming pared 6 bases from V and 2 bases from J, leaving 11 bases between. CDR1 is SNHLY and CDR2 is FYNNEI in the germline V gene. This CDR3 is CASRGASGNQPQHF. The CDR3 DNA follows: TGTGCCAGCAGAGGGGCGTCTGGCAATCAGCCCCAGCATTTT.

The V call is TRBV9, the J call TRBJ2-1, with 8 bases identical to TRBD2. V gave up 4 bases and J gave up 1 base; unmatched junction bases: 7. The CDR3 loop spans 16 amino acids. CDR1 is SGDLS and CDR2 is YYNGEE in the germline V gene. CDR3 sequence reads: CASSSKRGTSYNEQFF. Here the CDR3 DNA reads TGTGCCAGCAGCTCTAAGCGGGGGACATCCTACAATGAGCAGTTCTTC.

This clone has only a few counts. CDR3 nucleotide sequence: TGTGCCAGCAGCTCGACAGGGAAGAATCAGCCCCAGCATTTT. It codes for CASSSTGKNQPQHF. The chain has TRBV13 and TRBJ1-5; 7 nucleotides align to TRBD1. The length of the CDR3 is 14 residues. V was pared by 4 bases and J by 4 bases, with 4 bases of the junction left unmatched. Germline V gene lookup returns CDR1 PRHDT and CDR2 FYEKMQ (reference sequence).

This chain joins TRBV6-5 and TRBJ2-4; tentative D call: TRBD2 (7 bases). Trimming took 6 bases from V and 8 from J, leaving 17 bases between them. Germline V gene sequence: CDR1 MNHEY, CDR2 SVGAGI. The CDR3 consists of 14 residues. The CDR3 DNA sequence: TGTGCCAGCAGGCAACCCGGGGGGCGGGACATTCAGTACTTC. It yields the protein CASRQPGGRDIQYF.